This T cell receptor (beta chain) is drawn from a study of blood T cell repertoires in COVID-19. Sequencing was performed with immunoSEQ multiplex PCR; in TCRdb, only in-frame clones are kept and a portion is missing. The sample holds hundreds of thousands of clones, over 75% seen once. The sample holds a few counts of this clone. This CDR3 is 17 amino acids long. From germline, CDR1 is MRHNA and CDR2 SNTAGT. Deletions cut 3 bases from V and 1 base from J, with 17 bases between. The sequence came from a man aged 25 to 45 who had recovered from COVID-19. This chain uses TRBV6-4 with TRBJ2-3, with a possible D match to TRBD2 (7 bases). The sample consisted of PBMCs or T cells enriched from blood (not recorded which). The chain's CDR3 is CASSEQSGGGRTDTQYF. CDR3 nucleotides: TGTGCCAGCAGTGAGCAGTCCGGCGGGGGCCGCACAGATACGCAGTATTTT.